This T cell receptor beta chain emerged from a study of cytomegalovirus exposure and HLA in healthy donors. General observations from the study: TCR beta V segments were, for the most part, productive about 87% or about 30% of the time in an earlier analysis.

It was with 60 Vbeta and 13 Jbeta primers that the PCR ran. TCRdb keeps only in-frame clones here, not all; method: immunoSEQ multiplex PCR. The table records under 250,000 clones, 80% to 85% of them present only once. About this clone itself: The antigen remains unidentified.

The V and J ends lost 1 base and 7 bases respectively, with 10 bases between them. The CDR3 covers 14 residues. Germline V lookup: CDR1 MDHEN, CDR2 SYDVKM. Sequenced input: PBMCs. The sequence derives from an older woman in good health and CMV-seropositive. The chain couples TRBV28 to TRBJ2-2; D uncertain. CDR3 amino acids: CASSLSGSVGELFF. The CDR3 DNA reads TGTGCCAGCAGTTTATCAGGTTCCGTCGGGGAGCTGTTTTTT.